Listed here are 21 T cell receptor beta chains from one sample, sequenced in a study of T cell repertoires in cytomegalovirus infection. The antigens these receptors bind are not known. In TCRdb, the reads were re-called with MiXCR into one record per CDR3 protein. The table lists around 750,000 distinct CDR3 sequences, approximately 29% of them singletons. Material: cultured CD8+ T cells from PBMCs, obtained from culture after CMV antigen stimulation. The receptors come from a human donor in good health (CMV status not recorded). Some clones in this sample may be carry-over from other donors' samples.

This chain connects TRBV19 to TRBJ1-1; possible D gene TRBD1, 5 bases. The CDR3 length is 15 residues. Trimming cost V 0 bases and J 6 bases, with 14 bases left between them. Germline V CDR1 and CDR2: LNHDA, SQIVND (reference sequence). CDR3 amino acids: CASSIEPGPGAEAFF. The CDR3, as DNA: TGTGCCAGTAGTATAGAACCGGGACCGGGCGCTGAAGCTTTCTTT.

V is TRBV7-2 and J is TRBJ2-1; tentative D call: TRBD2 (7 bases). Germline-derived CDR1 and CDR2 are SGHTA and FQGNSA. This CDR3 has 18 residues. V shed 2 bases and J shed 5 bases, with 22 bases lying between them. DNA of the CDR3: TGTGCCAGCAGCTTATACCCCATCGAGGGGGGGGGGGACAATGAGCAGTTCTTC. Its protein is CASSLYPIEGGGDNEQFF.

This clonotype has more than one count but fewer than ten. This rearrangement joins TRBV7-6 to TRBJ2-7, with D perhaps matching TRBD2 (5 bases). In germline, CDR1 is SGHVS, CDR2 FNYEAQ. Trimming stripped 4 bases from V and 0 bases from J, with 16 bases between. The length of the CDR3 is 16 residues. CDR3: CASSSVGGLSSYEQYF. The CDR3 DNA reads TGTGCCAGCAGCTCTGTGGGCGGACTGAGCTCCTACGAGCAGTACTTC.

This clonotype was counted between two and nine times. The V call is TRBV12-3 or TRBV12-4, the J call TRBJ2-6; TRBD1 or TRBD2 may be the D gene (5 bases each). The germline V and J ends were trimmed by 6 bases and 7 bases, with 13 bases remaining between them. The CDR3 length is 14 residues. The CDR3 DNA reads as TGTGCCAGCAGCCAGGGACCCGCAGCCAACGTCCTGACTTTC. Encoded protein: CASSQGPAANVLTF.

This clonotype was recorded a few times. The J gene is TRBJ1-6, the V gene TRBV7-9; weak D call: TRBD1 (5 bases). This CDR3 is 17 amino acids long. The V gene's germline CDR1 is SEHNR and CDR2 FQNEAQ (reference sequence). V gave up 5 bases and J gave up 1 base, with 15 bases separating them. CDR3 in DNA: TGTGCCAGCAGCCCGTATGGGGGTCCGTCCTATAATTCACCCCTCCACTTT. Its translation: CASSPYGGPSYNSPLHF.

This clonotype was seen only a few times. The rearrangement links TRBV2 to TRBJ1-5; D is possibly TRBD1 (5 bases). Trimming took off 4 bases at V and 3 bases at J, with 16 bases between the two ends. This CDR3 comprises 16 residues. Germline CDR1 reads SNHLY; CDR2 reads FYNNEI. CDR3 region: CASSVYRDRINQPQHF. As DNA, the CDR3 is TGTGCCAGCAGTGTGTACCGGGACCGAATCAATCAGCCCCAGCATTTT. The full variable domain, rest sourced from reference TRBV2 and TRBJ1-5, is EPEVTQTPSHQVTQMGQEVILRCVPISNHLYFYWYRQILGQKVEFLVSFYNNEISEKSEIFDDQFSVERPDGSNFTLKIRSTKLEDSAMYFCASSVYRDRINQPQHFGDGTRLSIL.

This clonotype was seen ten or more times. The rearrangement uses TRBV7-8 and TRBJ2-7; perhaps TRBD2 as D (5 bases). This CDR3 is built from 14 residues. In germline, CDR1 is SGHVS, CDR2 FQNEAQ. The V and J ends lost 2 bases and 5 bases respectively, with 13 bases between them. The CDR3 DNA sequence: TGTGCCAGCAGCTTAATGAGGGCCCAAGACGAGCAGTACGTC. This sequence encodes CASSLMRAQDEQYV.

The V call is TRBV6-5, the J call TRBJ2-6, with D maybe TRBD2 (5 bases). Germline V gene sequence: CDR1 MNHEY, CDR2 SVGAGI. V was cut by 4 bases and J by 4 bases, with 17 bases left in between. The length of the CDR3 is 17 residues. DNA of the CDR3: TGTGCCAGCAGTTCTCTTTGGGCGGGCTCAGGGGCCAACGTCCTGACTTTC. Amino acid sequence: CASSSLWAGSGANVLTF.

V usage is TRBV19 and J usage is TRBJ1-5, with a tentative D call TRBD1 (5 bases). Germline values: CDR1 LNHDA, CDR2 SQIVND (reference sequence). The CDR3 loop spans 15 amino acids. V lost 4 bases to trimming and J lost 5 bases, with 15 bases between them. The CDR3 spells CASSTRVPIDQPQHF. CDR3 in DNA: TGTGCCAGTAGTACCAGGGTTCCGATCGATCAGCCCCAGCATTTT. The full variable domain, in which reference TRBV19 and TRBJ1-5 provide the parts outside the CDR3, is DGGITQSPKYLFRKEGQNVTLSCEQNLNHDAMYWYRQDPGQGLRLIYYSQIVNDFQKGDIAEGYSVSREKKESFPLTVTSAQKNPTAFYLCASSTRVPIDQPQHFGDGTRLSIL.

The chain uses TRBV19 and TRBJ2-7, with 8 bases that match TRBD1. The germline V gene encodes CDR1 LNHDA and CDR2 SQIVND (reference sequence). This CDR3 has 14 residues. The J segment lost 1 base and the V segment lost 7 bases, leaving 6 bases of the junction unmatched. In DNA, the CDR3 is TGTGCCAGTACCCTTACAGGGGGGTCCTACGAGCAGTACTTC. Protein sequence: CASTLTGGSYEQYF. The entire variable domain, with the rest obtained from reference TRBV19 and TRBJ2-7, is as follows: DGGITQSPKYLFRKEGQNVTLSCEQNLNHDAMYWYRQDPGQGLRLIYYSQIVNDFQKGDIAEGYSVSREKKESFPLTVTSAQKNPTAFYLCASTLTGGSYEQYFGPGTRLTVT.

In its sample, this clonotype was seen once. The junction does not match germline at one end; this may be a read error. CDR3 region: CVSSETRHYEQYF. The CDR3 nucleotides are TGTGTCAGCAGCGAGACCAGACACTACGAGCAGTACTTC. This chain links TRBV7-8 with TRBJ2-7; D gene ambiguous. Germline V gene data show CDR1 as SGHVS and CDR2 as FQNEAQ. This CDR3 is built from 13 residues. Supplemented by reference TRBV7-8 and TRBJ2-7, the full variable domain reads GAGVSQSPRYKVAKRGQDVALRCDPISGHVSLFWYQQALGQGPEFLTYFQNEAQLDKSGLPSDRFFAERPEGSVSTLKIQRTQQEDSAVYLCVSSETRHYEQYFGPGTRLTVT.

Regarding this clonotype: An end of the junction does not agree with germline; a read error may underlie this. CDR3 protein: CASSQGSGGANEQFF. The CDR3, as DNA: TGCGCCAGCAGCCAAGGTAGCGGGGGGGCGAATGAACAGTTCTTC. The chain combines TRBV4-3 with TRBJ2-1, with 11 bases matching TRBD2. The CDR3 loop spans 15 amino acids. Germline CDR1 reads LGHNA; CDR2 reads YSLEER.

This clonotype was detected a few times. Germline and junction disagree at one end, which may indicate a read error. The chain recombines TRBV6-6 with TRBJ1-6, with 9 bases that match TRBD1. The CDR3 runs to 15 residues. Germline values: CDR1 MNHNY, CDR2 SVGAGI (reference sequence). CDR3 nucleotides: TGTGCCAGCATTTACTGGGACAGGGATAATTCACCCCTCCACTTT. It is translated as CASIYWDRDNSPLHF.

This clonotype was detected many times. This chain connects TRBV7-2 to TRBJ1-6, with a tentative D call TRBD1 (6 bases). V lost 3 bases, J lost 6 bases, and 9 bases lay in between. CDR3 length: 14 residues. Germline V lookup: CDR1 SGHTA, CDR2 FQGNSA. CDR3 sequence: CASSFRTVNSPLHF. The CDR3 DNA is TGTGCCAGCAGCTTTAGGACAGTTAATTCACCCCTCCACTTT.

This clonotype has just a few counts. The CDR3 nucleotides read TGTGCCAGCAGCTCCTTAGCGGGGCGGGCCACCGGGGAGCTGTTTTTT. Residues: CASSSLAGRATGELFF. The genes are TRBV11-2 and TRBJ2-2, with TRBD2 matching 8 bases. The V gene's germline CDR1 is SGHAT and CDR2 FQNNGV. Germline trimming cut 4 bases from V and 4 bases from J; bases unmatched to any gene: 8. The CDR3 totals 16 residues. Using reference TRBV11-2 and TRBJ2-2 for the parts outside the CDR3, the full variable domain is EAGVAQSPRYKIIEKRQSVAFWCNPISGHATLYWYQQILGQGPKLLIQFQNNGVVDDSQLPKDRFSAERLKGVDSTLKIQPAKLEDSAVYLCASSSLAGRATGELFFGEGSRLTVL.

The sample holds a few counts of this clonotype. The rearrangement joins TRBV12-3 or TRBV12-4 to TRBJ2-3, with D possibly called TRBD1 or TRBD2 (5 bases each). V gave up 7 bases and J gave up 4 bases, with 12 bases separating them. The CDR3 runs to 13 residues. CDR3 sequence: CASKRGIADTQYF. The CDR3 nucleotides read TGTGCCAGCAAACGGGGCATAGCAGATACGCAGTATTTT.

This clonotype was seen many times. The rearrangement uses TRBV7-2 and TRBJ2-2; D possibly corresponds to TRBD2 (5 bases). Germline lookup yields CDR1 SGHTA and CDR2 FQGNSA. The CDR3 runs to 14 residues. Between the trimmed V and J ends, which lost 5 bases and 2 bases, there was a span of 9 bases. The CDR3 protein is CASSKGVNTGELFF. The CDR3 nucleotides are TGTGCCAGCAGCAAGGGAGTCAACACCGGGGAGCTGTTTTTT.

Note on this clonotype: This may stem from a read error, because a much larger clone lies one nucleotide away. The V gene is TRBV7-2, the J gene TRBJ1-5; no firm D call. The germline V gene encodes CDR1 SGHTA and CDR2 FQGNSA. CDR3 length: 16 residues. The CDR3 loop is CASSLGPQYSNQSQHF. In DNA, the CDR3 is TGTGCCAGCAGCTTAGGTCCACAGTATAGCAATCAGTCCCAGCATTTT.

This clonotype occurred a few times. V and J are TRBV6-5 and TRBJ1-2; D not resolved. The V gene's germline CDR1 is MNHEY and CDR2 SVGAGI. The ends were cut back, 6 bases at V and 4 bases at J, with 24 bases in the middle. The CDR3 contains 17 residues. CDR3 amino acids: CASRELPSVRSLYGYTF. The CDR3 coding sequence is TGTGCCAGCAGGGAGTTACCCTCTGTCAGGAGTCTCTATGGCTACACCTTC.

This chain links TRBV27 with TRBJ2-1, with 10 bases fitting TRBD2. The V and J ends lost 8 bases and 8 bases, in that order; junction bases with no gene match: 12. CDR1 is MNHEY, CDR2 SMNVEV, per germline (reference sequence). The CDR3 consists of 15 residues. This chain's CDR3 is CASGLGASGGDEQFF. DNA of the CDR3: TGTGCCAGCGGCCTAGGGGCTAGCGGGGGTGATGAGCAGTTCTTC.

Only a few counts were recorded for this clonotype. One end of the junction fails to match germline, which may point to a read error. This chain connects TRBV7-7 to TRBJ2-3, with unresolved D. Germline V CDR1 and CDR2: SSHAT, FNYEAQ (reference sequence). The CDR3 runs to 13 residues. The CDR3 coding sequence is TGTGCTAGCAGCTTAGCAATCACAGATACGCAGTATTTT. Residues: CASSLAITDTQYF.